This T cell receptor beta chain appears in the sequencing data of a study of CD8+ T cells in alopecia areata. Regarding the study as a whole: In scalp samples, resident alphabeta T cells of normal skin are also sequenced. Between patients, shared TCR sequences were less clear than in mice. This was possibly due in part to HLA diversity in the patient population.

With respect to this clone: Antigen unknown.

The authors extracted RNA and reverse transcribed it into cDNA as the sequencing template. Here immunoSEQ multiplex PCR was the method, and the copy in TCRdb shows in-frame clones only, minus some. This sample yields 100,000 to 130,000 clones, of which 55% to 75% are seen a single time; 20% to 25% belongs to the top ten. Trimming removed 7 bases from V and 8 bases from J, with 17 bases in between. CDR1 and CDR2 from the germline V gene are SQVTM and ANQGSEA. The CDR3 extends over 12 amino acids. The gene calls are TRBV29-1 and TRBJ1-2; D ambiguous. This TCR was recovered from a human donor in good health. Sequencing was carried out using CD8+ T cells sorted from blood. The CDR3 DNA is TGCAGCGCAGAATCTTTCGCGCTGGGCTACACCTTC. This codes for CSAESFALGYTF.